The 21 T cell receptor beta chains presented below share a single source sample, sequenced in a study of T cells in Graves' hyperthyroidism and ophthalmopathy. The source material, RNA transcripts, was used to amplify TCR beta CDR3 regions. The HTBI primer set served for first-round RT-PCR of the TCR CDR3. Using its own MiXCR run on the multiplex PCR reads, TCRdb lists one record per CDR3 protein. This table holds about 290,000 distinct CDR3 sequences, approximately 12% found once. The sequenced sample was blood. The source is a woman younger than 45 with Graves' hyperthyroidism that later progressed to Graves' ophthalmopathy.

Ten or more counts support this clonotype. The CDR3 DNA reads as TGTGCCAGCAGCTTAACAACGGCGTACCAAGAGACCCAGTACTTC. This translates into CASSLTTAYQETQYF. The chain employs TRBV7-9 and TRBJ2-5; D gene uncertain. Trimming took 2 bases from V and 0 from J, leaving 10 bases between them. This CDR3 spans 15 amino acids. Per the germline V gene, CDR1 is SEHNR and CDR2 is FQNEAQ (reference sequence).

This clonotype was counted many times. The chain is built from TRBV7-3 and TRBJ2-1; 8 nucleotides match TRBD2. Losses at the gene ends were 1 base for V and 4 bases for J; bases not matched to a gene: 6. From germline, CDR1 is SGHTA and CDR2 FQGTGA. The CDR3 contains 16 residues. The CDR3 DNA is TGTGCCAGCAGCTTAATCCCGGGAGGGGGTTACAATGAGCAGTTCTTC. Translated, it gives CASSLIPGGGYNEQFF.

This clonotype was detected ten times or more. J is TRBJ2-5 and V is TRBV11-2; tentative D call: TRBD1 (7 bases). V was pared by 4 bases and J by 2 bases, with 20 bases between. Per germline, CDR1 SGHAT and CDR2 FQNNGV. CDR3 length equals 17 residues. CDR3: CASSSPQGGGTQETQYF. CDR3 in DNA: TGTGCCAGCAGCTCGCCTCAGGGGGGCGGGACTCAAGAGACCCAGTACTTC.

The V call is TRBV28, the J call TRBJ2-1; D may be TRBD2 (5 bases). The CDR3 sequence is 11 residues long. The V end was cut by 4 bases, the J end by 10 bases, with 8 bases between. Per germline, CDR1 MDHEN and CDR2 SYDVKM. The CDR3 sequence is CASSYPGEQFF. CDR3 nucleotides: TGTGCCAGCAGTTACCCGGGGGAGCAGTTCTTC.

CDR3 region: CASSMVDNSGNTIYF. In nucleotides, the CDR3 is TGTGCCAGTAGTATGGTAGACAACTCTGGAAACACCATATATTTT. This chain connects TRBV19 to TRBJ1-3; D remains unclear. The CDR3 runs to 15 residues. The V gene lost 3 bases and the J gene lost 0 bases, with 9 bases spanning the gap. The germline gives CDR1 LNHDA, CDR2 SQIVND (reference sequence). Full variable domain (missing parts from reference TRBV19 and TRBJ1-3): DGGITQSPKYLFRKEGQNVTLSCEQNLNHDAMYWYRQDPGQGLRLIYYSQIVNDFQKGDIAEGYSVSREKKESFPLTVTSAQKNPTAFYLCASSMVDNSGNTIYFGEGSWLTVV.

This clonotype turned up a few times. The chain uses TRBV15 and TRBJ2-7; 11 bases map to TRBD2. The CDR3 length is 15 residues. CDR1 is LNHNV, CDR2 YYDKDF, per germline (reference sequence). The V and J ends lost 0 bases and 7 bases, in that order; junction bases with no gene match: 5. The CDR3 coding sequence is TGTGCCACCAGCAGAGATACACTAGCGGGAGATGAGCAGTACTTC. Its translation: CATSRDTLAGDEQYF.

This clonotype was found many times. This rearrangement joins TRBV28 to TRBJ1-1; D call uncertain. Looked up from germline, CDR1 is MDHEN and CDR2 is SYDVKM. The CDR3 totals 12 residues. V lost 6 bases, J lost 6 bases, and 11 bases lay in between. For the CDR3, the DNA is TGTGCCAGCAGAAAACCTCCGGCTGAAGCTTTCTTT. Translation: CASRKPPAEAFF.

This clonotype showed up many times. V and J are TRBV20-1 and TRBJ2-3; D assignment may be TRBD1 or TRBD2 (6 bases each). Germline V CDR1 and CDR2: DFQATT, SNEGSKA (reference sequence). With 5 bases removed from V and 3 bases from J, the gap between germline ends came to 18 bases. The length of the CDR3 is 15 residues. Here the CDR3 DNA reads TGCAGTGCTGGATCGCTGAGGGGGAGGACAGATACGCAGTATTTT. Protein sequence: CSAGSLRGRTDTQYF.

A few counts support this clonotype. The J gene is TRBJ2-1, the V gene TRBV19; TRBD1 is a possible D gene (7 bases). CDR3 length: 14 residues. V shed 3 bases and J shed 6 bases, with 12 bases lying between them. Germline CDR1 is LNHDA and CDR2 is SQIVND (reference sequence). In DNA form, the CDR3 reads TGTGCCAGTAGTATTCAGGGGGGAGGCAATGAGCAGTTCTTC. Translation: CASSIQGGGNEQFF.

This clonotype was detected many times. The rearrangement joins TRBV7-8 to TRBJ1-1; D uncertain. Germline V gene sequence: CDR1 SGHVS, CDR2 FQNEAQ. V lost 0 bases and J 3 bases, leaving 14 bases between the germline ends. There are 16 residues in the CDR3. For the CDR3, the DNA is TGTGCCAGCAGCTTAGCGCTTGCAGAGGCAGACACTGAAGCTTTCTTT. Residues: CASSLALAEADTEAFF.

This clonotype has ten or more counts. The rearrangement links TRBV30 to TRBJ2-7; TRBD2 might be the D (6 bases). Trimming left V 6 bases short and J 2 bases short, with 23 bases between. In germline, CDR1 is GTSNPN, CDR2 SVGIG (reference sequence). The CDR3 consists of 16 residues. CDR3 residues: CACSIWVPRRAYEQYF. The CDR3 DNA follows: TGTGCCTGTTCGATTTGGGTCCCCCGGAGGGCCTACGAGCAGTACTTC.

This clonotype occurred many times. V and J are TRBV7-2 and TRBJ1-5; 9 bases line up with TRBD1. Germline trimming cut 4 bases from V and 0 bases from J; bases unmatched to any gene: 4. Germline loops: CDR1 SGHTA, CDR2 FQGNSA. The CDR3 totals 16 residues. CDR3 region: CASSSLGQGSNQPQHF. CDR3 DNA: TGTGCCAGCAGCTCATTGGGACAGGGTAGCAATCAGCCCCAGCATTTT.

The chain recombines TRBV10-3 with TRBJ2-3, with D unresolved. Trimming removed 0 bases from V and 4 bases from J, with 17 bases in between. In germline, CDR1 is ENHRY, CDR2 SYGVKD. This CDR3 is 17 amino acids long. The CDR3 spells CAISESIVTFEPDTQYF. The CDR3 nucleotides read TGTGCCATCAGTGAGTCGATCGTTACCTTTGAGCCAGATACGCAGTATTTT.

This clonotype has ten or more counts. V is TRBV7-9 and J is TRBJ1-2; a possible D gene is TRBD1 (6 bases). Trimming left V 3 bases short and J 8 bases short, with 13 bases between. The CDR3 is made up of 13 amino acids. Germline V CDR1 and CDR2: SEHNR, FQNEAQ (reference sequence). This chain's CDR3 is CASSLGGESGYTF. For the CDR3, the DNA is TGTGCCAGCAGCTTGGGGGGCGAGAGCGGCTACACCTTC.

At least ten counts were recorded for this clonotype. CDR3 DNA sequence: TGTGCCAGCAGCAAACTAGCGGCGGGGACAGATACGCAGTATTTT. Translating gives CASSKLAAGTDTQYF. This chain links TRBV7-2 with TRBJ2-3; 8 bases are a match to TRBD2. J was trimmed by 3 bases and V by 5 bases; bases with no gene match: 7. This CDR3 has 15 amino acids. Germline V gene data show CDR1 as SGHTA and CDR2 as FQGNSA. The full variable domain, its missing parts supplied by reference TRBV7-2 and TRBJ2-3, is GAGVSQSPSNKVTEKGKDVELRCDPISGHTALYWYRQSLGQGLEFLIYFQGNSAPDKSGLPSDRFSAERTGGSVSTLTIQRTQQEDSAVYLCASSKLAAGTDTQYFGPGTRLTVL.

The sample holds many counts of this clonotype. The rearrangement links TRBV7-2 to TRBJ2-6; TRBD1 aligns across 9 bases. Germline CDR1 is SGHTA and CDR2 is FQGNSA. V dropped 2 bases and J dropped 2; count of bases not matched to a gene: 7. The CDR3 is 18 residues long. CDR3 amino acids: CASSLFDRGGTGANVLTF. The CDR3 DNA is TGTGCCAGCAGCTTATTCGACAGGGGGGGTACTGGGGCCAACGTCCTGACTTTC.

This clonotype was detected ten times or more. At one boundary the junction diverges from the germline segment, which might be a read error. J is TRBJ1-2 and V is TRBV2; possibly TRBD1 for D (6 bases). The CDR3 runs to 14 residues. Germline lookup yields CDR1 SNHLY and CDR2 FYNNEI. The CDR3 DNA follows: TGTGCCAGCAGAGAAGGGACACTTTCAGATGGCTACACCTTC. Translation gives CASREGTLSDGYTF. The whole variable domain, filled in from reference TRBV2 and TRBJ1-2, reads EPEVTQTPSHQVTQMGQEVILRCVPISNHLYFYWYRQILGQKVEFLVSFYNNEISEKSEIFDDQFSVERPDGSNFTLKIRSTKLEDSAMYFCASREGTLSDGYTFGSGTRLTVV.

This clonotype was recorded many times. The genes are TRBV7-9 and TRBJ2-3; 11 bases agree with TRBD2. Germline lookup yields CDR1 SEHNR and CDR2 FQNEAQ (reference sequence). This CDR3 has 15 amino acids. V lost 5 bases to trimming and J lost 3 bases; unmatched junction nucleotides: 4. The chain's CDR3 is CASSTTSGSTDTQYF. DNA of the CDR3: TGTGCCAGCAGCACCACTAGCGGGAGTACAGATACGCAGTATTTT.

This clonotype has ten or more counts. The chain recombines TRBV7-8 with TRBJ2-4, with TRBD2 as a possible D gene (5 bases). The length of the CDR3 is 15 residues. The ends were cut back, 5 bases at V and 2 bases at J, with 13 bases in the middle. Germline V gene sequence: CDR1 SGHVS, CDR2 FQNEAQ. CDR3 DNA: TGTGCCAGCAGCCCCAGAGGGAGCCCCAAAAACATTCAGTACTTC. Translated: CASSPRGSPKNIQYF. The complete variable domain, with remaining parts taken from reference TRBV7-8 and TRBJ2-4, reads GAGVSQSPRYKVAKRGQDVALRCDPISGHVSLFWYQQALGQGPEFLTYFQNEAQLDKSGLPSDRFFAERPEGSVSTLKIQRTQQEDSAVYLCASSPRGSPKNIQYFGAGTRLSVL.

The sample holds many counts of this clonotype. CDR3 DNA sequence: TGTGCCAGCAGCCCCGGGACTAGCGGGAAGGCGTCCTACAATGAGCAGTTCTTC. It is translated as CASSPGTSGKASYNEQFF. J is TRBJ2-1 and V is TRBV6-2 or TRBV6-3, with 13 bases lining up with TRBD2. The CDR3 has 18 residues. V shed 6 bases and J 1 base; nucleotides not matched to a gene: 9. Germline lookup yields CDR1 MNHEY and CDR2 SVGEGT.

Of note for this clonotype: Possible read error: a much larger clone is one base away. The CDR3 DNA is TGTGCCAGCAGTTACGGTGTGGGGTGGAATGAGCAGTTCTTC. Translating it yields CASSYGVGWNEQFF. The rearrangement links TRBV6-2 or TRBV6-3 to TRBJ2-1; D gene ambiguous. Per the germline V gene, CDR1 is MNHEY and CDR2 is SVGEGT. Trimming cost V 2 bases and J 7 bases, with 12 bases left between them. The CDR3 is 14 residues long.